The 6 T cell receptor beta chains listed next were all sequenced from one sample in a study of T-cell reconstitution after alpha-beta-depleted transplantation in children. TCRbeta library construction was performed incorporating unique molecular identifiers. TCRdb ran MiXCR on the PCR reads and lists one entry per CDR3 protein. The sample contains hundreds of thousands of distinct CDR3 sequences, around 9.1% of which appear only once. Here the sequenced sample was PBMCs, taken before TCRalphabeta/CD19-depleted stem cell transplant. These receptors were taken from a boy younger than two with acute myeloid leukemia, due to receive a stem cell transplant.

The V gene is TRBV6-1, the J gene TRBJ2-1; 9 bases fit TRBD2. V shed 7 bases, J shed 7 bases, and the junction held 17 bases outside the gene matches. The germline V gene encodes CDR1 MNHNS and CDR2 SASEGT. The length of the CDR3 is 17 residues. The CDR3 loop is CASTPGAGGPSGNEQFF. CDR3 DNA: TGTGCCAGCACCCCAGGGGCGGGAGGGCCTTCCGGGAATGAGCAGTTCTTC.

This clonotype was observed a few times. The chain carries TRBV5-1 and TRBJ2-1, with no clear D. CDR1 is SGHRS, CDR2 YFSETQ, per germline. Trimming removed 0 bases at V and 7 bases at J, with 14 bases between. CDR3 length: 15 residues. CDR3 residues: CASSLGTGSRNEQFF. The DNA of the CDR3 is TGCGCCAGCAGCTTGGGGACCGGTTCTCGGAATGAGCAGTTCTTC.

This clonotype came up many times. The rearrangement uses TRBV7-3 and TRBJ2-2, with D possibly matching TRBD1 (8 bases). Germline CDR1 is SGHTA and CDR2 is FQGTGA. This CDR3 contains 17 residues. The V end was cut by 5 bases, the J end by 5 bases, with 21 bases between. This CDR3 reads CASSAVTGGVRTGELFF. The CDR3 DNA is TGTGCCAGCAGCGCCGTTACAGGGGGGGTGAGGACCGGGGAGCTGTTTTTT.

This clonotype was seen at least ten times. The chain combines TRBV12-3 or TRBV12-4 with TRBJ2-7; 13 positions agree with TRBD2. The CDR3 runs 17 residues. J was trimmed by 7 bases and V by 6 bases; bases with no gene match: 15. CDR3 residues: CASSSQWTSGRSREQYF. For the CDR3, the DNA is TGTGCCAGCAGCTCGCAGTGGACTAGCGGGAGAAGTCGAGAGCAGTACTTC.

Here the CDR3 DNA reads TGCAGCGGGAGGGAGTCCTACGAGCAGTACTTC. It codes for CSGRESYEQYF. The chain is built from TRBV20-1 and TRBJ2-7; the match to TRBD2 covers 8 bases. The CDR3 totals 11 residues. Germline V gene data show CDR1 as DFQATT and CDR2 as SNEGSKA (reference sequence).

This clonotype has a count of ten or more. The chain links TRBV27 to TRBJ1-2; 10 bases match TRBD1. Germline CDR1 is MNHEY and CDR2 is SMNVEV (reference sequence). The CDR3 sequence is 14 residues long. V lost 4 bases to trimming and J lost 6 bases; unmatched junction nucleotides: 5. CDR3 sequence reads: CASSYRTGGNGYTF. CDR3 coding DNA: TGTGCCAGCAGTTATAGGACAGGGGGTAATGGCTACACCTTC.